This is a list of T cell receptor beta chains from one sample in a study of T-cell memory formation after mild COVID-19. TCRdb passed the 5' RACE reads through MiXCR, listing each CDR3 protein once. The sample includes hundreds of thousands of distinct CDR3 sequences, about 22% of them seen just once. Specimen: PBMCs or a T cell subset sorted from them (not recorded which). The receptors stem from an adult woman who had mild COVID-19 (a few samples of this study predate the infection). Cell type and time point are not known. Both conserved end residues are part of each CDR3. Fields, in order: CDR3 protein, CDR3 DNA, J gene, V gene, clone size, D gene. A D gene is named only where the DNA matches it firmly. Some rows have no size entry. The others give once, few or many, or a class for an expanded clone.

CSVEDGRDRYGYTF TGCAGCGTTGAAGATGGACGGGATCGCTATGGCTACACCTTC TRBJ1-2 TRBV29-1 . .
CASSSYPDTQYF TGTGCCAGCAGTTCCTACCCAGATACGCAGTATTTT TRBJ2-3 TRBV12-3/TRBV12-4 . .
CAISQGVESNQPQHF TGTGCCATCAGTCAGGGGGTGGAAAGCAATCAGCCCCAGCATTTT TRBJ1-5 TRBV10-3 . TRBD1
CSVGASGGTDTQYF TGCAGCGTTGGAGCTAGCGGAGGCACAGATACGCAGTATTTT TRBJ2-3 TRBV29-1 few TRBD2
CASSSSGVGYTF TGTGCCAGCAGCAGCTCGGGTGTTGGCTACACCTTC TRBJ1-2 TRBV7-3 few .
CASRETRDSYTEAFF TGTGCCAGCAGGGAAACAAGGGACAGTTACACTGAAGCTTTCTTT TRBJ1-1 TRBV12-3/TRBV12-4 few TRBD1
CARSLGGQGAKYF TGTGCCAGAAGTTTAGGGGGCCAGGGGGCCAAGTACTTC TRBJ2-7 TRBV12-3/TRBV12-4 . TRBD1
CSATSASGAGQETQYF TGCAGTGCTACCTCAGCCAGCGGGGCTGGTCAAGAGACCCAGTACTTC TRBJ2-5 TRBV20-1 . TRBD2
CASSLVSATDTQYF TGTGCCAGCAGCTTAGTGAGTGCTACAGATACGCAGTATTTT TRBJ2-3 TRBV7-9 few .
CATSDPGITEAFF TGTGCCACCAGTGACCCGGGAATAACTGAAGCTTTCTTT TRBJ1-1 TRBV24-1 few .
CASSNSGQGVGEAFF TGTGCCAGCAGCAACTCGGGACAGGGGGTTGGTGAAGCTTTCTTT TRBJ1-1 TRBV3-1 many TRBD1
CSVEEWESTDTQYF TGCAGCGTTGAAGAGTGGGAGAGCACAGATACGCAGTATTTT TRBJ2-3 TRBV29-1 few .
CASSKQGSSHEQYF TGTGCCAGCAGTAAACAGGGAAGCTCCCACGAGCAGTACTTC TRBJ2-7 TRBV2 . .
CASSPLTGRETQYF TGTGCCAGCAGCCCCCTGACAGGGCGAGAGACCCAGTACTTC TRBJ2-5 TRBV11-2 . TRBD1
CASRQAPNIQYF TGTGCCAGCAGACAGGCTCCCAACATTCAGTACTTC TRBJ2-4 TRBV6-1 . .
CASSHPSGRPNTGELFF TGCGCCAGCAGCCATCCTAGCGGGAGACCGAACACCGGGGAGCTGTTTTTT TRBJ2-2 TRBV4-1 few TRBD2
CASRAGTTNTEAFF TGTGCCAGCAGGGCCGGGACAACGAACACTGAAGCTTTCTTT TRBJ1-1 TRBV6-1 . .
CASSDLGVTDTQYF TGTGCCAGCAGTGATTTGGGGGTCACAGATACGCAGTATTTT TRBJ2-3 TRBV6-1 few .
CASNSDTEAFF TGCGCCAGCAACTCGGACACTGAAGCTTTCTTT TRBJ1-1 TRBV5-1 few .
CASSQERYRDLDGELFF TGTGCCAGCAGCCAAGAACGGTACAGGGATCTGGACGGGGAGCTGTTTTTT TRBJ2-2 TRBV3-1 few .
CASSYSISTGGGWEQFF TGTGCCAGCAGTTACTCGATTTCTACGGGAGGAGGCTGGGAGCAGTTCTTC TRBJ2-1 TRBV6-5 few TRBD2
CSARDPGLGGPDTQYF TGCAGTGCTAGAGATCCGGGACTAGGCGGCCCAGATACGCAGTATTTT TRBJ2-3 TRBV20-1 . TRBD2
CASAGVEAFF TGTGCCAGCGCAGGGGTTGAAGCTTTCTTT TRBJ1-1 TRBV25-1 . .
CASSFRAGGIDTQYF TGTGCCAGCAGTTTTCGGGCAGGGGGCATAGATACGCAGTATTTT TRBJ2-3 TRBV12-3/TRBV12-4 few TRBD1
CASSLDNFADEQFF TGTGCCAGCAGCCTCGACAATTTTGCCGATGAGCAGTTCTTC TRBJ2-1 TRBV9 . .
CASSPPTGTGSDEQYF TGTGCCAGCAGTCCCCCGACAGGGACGGGTTCGGACGAGCAGTACTTC TRBJ2-7 TRBV12-3/TRBV12-4 . TRBD1
CSSPGPTGTQYF TGCAGTTCTCCGGGGCCCACGGGTACGCAGTATTTT TRBJ2-3 TRBV20-1 few .
CASSWGTSKPYNSPLHF TGTGCCAGCAGTTGGGGGACATCTAAGCCCTATAATTCACCCCTCCACTTT TRBJ1-6 TRBV12-3/TRBV12-4 . .
CASSDLRLLSSYEQYF TGTGCCAGCAGTGACCTCCGACTCCTCAGCTCCTACGAGCAGTACTTC TRBJ2-7 TRBV2 . .
CASSSHQGLALF TGTGCCAGCAGCTCTCACCAGGGACTAGCGCTTTTC TRBJ2-5 TRBV5-6 . TRBD2
CASSQPIRYNEQFF TGTGCCAGCAGCCAACCCATCCGCTACAATGAGCAGTTCTTC TRBJ2-1 TRBV7-2 few .
CATTGGQGAYEQYF TGTGCCACCACCGGGGGACAGGGGGCCTACGAGCAGTACTTC TRBJ2-7 TRBV6-6 few TRBD1
CASSQNRRIEAFF TGTGCCAGCAGCCAAAACCGCAGGATCGAAGCTTTCTTT TRBJ1-1 TRBV4-2 . .
CASSPVPAGDYNEQFF TGCGCCAGCAGCCCAGTTCCAGCGGGGGATTACAATGAGCAGTTCTTC TRBJ2-1 TRBV5-1 many TRBD2
CASNRLPTGGEQYF TGTGCCAGCAACCGACTCCCGACAGGGGGCGAGCAGTACTTC TRBJ2-7 TRBV6-5 few TRBD1
CASSRRGGGQETQYF TGCGCCAGCAGCCGTCGCGGGGGAGGCCAAGAGACCCAGTACTTC TRBJ2-5 TRBV4-1 . TRBD2
CASSVTGTGYGYTF TGTGCCAGCAGTGTCACCGGGACAGGGTATGGCTACACCTTC TRBJ1-2 TRBV25-1 few TRBD1
CSVVSGITEAFF TGCAGCGTTGTCTCAGGGATTACTGAAGCTTTCTTT TRBJ1-1 TRBV29-1 . .
CASRVLEFTGNTIYF TGTGCCAGCAGGGTCCTTGAGTTTACTGGAAACACCATATATTTT TRBJ1-3 TRBV7-9 few .
CAWSVHRTYEQYF TGTGCCTGGAGTGTTCACAGGACCTACGAGCAGTACTTC TRBJ2-7 TRBV30 few .
CASSSAETNTGELFF TGTGCCAGCAGCTCTGCGGAGACTAACACCGGGGAGCTGTTTTTT TRBJ2-2 TRBV7-6 . .
CASRDRGRVTDTQYF TGTGCCAGCAGGGACAGGGGGCGCGTTACAGATACGCAGTATTTT TRBJ2-3 TRBV2 . TRBD1
CASSNRDNYGYTF TGCGCCAGCAGCAACAGGGATAACTATGGCTACACCTTC TRBJ1-2 TRBV5-1 . .
CASSLSGGNSITDTQYF TGTGCCAGCAGCTTGTCGGGGGGCAACTCCATCACAGATACGCAGTATTTT TRBJ2-3 TRBV7-3 . .
CASSSGQGMIYGYTF TGCGCCAGCAGTTCGGGACAGGGGATGATCTATGGCTACACCTTC TRBJ1-2 TRBV5-1 few TRBD1
CSARWNSGDGYTF TGCAGTGCTAGATGGAATTCGGGGGATGGCTACACCTTC TRBJ1-2 TRBV20-1 many .
CASREGRYYEQYF TGTGCCAGCAGGGAGGGACGGTACTACGAGCAGTACTTC TRBJ2-7 TRBV7-9 few .